This T cell receptor (beta chain) was observed in a study of blood T cell repertoires in COVID-19. Cohort placement rested on clinical history that participants reported themselves. There are 14 residues in the CDR3. The V and J ends lost 3 bases and 2 bases respectively, with 11 bases between them. CDR1 is MDHEN and CDR2 is SYDVKM in the germline V gene. Sequencing was performed with immunoSEQ multiplex PCR; in TCRdb, only in-frame clones are kept and a portion is missing. The sample contains fewer than 400,000 clones, 85% of which appear only once. In this sample, this clone turned up a few times. J is TRBJ2-7 and V is TRBV28; D is unclear. This TCR came from a woman aged 30 to 39 who had been exposed to COVID-19. Sequenced material: PBMCs or T cells enriched from blood (not recorded which). CDR3: CASSFGTSTYEQYF. For the CDR3, the DNA is TGTGCCAGCAGTTTCGGTACCTCAACCTACGAGCAGTACTTC.